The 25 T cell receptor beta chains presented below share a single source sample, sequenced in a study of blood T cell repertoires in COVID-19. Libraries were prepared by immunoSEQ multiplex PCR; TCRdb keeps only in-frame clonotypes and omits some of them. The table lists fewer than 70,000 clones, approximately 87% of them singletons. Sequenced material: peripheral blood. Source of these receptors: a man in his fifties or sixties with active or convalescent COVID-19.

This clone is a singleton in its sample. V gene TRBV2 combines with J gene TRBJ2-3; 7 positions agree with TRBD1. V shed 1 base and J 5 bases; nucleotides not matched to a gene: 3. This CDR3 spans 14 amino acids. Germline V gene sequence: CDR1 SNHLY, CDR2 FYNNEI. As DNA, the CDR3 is TGTGCCAGCAGTGAAGAGGGGGCTAAAGATACGCAGTATTTT. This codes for CASSEEGAKDTQYF.

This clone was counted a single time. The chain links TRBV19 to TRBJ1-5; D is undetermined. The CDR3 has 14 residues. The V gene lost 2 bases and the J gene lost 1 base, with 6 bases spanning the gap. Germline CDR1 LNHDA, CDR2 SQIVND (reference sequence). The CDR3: CASSIPTSNQPQHF. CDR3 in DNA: TGTGCCAGTAGTATACCGACAAGCAATCAGCCCCAGCATTTT.

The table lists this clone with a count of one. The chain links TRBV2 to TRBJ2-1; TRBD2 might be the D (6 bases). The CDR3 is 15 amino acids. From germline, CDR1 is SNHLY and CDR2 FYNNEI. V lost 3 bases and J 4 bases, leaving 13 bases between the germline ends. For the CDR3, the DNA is TGTGCCAGCAGTGAGCCGGGACTTTCATACAATGAGCAGTTCTTC. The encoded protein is CASSEPGLSYNEQFF.

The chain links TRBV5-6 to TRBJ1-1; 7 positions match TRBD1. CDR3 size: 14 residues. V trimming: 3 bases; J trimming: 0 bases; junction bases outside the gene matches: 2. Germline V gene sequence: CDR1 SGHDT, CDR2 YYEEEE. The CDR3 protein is CASSYGTVNTEAFF. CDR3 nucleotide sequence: TGTGCCAGCAGCTATGGGACAGTGAACACTGAAGCTTTCTTT.

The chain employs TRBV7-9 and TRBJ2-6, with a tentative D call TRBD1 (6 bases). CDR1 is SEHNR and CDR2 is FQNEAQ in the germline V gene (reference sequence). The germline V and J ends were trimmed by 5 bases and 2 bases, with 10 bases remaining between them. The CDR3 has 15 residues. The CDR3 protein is CASSLQGTGANVLTF. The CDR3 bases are TGTGCCAGCAGCCTACAGGGAACTGGGGCCAACGTCCTGACTTTC.

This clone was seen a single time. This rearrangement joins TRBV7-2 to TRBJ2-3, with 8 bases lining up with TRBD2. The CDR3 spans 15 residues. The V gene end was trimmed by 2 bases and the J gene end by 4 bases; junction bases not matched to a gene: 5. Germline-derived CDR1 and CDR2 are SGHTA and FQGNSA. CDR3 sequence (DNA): TGTGCCAGCAGCTTACGGGGGGGGGCATCAGATACGCAGTATTTT. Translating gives CASSLRGGASDTQYF.

In DNA, the CDR3 is TGCGCCAGCAGTGATACTAGCGGACAAGAGACCCAGTACTTC. Amino acids: CASSDTSGQETQYF. The J gene is TRBJ2-5, the V gene TRBV10-1; 8 bases map to TRBD2. This CDR3 has 14 residues. The germline CDR1 and CDR2 sequences are WNHNN and SYGVQD (reference sequence). Trimming took 3 bases from V and 2 from J; bases not matched to a gene: 2.

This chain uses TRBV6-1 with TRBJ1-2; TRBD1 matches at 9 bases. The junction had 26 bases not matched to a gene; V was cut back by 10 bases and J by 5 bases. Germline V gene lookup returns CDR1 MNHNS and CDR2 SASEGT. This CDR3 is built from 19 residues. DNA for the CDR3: TGTGCCACCAGGGAACCTTTACTTAAGACAGGGGGTTTTCAATATGGCTACACCTTC. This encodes CATREPLLKTGGFQYGYTF.

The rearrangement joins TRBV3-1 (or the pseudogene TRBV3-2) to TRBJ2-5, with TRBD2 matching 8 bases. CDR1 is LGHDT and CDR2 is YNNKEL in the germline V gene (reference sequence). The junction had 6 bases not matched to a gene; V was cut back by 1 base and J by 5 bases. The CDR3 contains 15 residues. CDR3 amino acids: CASSQVASGGETQYF. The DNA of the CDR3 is TGTGCCAGCAGCCAAGTTGCCAGCGGGGGTGAGACCCAGTACTTC.

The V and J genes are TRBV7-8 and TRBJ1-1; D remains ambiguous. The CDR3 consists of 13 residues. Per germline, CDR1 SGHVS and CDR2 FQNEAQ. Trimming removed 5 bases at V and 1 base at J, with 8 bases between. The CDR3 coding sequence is TGTGCCAGCAGCCTCACAAGGAACACTGAAGCTTTCTTT. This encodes CASSLTRNTEAFF.

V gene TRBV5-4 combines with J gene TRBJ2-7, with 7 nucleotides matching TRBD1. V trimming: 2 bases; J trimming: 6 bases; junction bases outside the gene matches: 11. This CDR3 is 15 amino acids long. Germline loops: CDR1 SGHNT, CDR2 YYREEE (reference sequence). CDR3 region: CASSFRTGGLGEQYF. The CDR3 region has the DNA TGTGCCAGCAGCTTCCGGACAGGCGGGTTGGGCGAGCAGTACTTC.

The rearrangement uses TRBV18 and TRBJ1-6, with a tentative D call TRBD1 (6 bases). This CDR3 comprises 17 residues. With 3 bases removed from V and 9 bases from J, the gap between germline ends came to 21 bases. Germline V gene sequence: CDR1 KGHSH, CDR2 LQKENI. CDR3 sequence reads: CASSPASPGRGGSPLHF. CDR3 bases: TGTGCCAGCTCACCCGCCAGCCCGGGAAGAGGGGGTTCACCCCTCCACTTT.

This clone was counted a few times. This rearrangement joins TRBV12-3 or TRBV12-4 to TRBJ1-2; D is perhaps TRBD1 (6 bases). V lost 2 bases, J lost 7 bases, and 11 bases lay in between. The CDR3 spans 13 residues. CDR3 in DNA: TGTGCCAGCAGTTTACTTCAGGGGTCTGGCTACACCTTC. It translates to CASSLLQGSGYTF.

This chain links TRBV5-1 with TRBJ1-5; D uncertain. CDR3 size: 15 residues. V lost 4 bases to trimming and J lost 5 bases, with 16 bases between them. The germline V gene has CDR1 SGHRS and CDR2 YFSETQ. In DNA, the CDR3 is TGCGCCAGCAGCCCAACCTCGCGCCGGGATCAGCCCCAGCATTTT. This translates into CASSPTSRRDQPQHF.

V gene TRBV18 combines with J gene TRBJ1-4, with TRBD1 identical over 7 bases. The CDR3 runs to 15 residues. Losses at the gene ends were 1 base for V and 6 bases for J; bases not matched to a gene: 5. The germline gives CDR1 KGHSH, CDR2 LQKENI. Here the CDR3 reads CASSPQGARDEKLFF. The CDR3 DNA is TGTGCCAGCTCACCACAGGGGGCGCGGGATGAAAAACTGTTTTTT. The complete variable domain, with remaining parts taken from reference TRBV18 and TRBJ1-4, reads NAGVMQNPRHLVRRRGQEARLRCSPMKGHSHVYWYRQLPEEGLKFMVYLQKENIIDESGMPKERFSAEFPKEGPSILRIQQVVRGDSAAYFCASSPQGARDEKLFFGSGTQLSVL.

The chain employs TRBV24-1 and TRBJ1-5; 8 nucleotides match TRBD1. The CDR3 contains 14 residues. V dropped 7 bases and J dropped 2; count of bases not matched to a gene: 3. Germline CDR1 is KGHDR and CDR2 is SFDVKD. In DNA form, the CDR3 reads TGTGCCACCAGCCCAGGGGGCGGCAATCAGCCCCAGCATTTT. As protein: CATSPGGGNQPQHF.

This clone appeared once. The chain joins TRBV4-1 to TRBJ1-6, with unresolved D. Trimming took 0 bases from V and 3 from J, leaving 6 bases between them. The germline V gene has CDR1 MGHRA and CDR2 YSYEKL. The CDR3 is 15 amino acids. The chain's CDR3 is CASSQDRDYNSPLHF. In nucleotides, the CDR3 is TGCGCCAGCAGCCAAGATCGGGACTATAATTCACCCCTCCACTTT.

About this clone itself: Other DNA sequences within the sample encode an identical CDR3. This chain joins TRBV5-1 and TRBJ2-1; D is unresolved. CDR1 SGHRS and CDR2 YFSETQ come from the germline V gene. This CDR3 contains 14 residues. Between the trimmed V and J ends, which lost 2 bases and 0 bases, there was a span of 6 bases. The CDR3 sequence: CASSLPGSYNEQFF. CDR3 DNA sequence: TGCGCCAGCAGCTTACCCGGCTCCTACAATGAGCAGTTCTTC.

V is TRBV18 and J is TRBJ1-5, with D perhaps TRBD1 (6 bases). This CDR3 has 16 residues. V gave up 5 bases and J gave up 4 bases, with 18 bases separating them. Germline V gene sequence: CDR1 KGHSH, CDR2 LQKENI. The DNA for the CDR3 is TGTGCCAGCTCAACAACCACCTTCAGGGGTAATCAGCCCCAGCATTTT. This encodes CASSTTTFRGNQPQHF.

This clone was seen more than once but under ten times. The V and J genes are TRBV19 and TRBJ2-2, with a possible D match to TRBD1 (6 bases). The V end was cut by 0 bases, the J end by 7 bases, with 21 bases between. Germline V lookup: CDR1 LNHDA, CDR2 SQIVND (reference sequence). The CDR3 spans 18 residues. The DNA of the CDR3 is TGTGCCAGTAGTATAGAAATTAGGGCCAGGGGTAGGGTCGGGGAGCTGTTTTTT. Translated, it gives CASSIEIRARGRVGELFF.

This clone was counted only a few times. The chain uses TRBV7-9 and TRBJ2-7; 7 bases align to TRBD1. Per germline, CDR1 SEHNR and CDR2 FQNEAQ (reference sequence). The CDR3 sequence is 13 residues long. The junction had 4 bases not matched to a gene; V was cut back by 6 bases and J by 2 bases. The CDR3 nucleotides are TGTGCCAGCAGTTACGGACAGGCCTACGAGCAGTACTTC. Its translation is CASSYGQAYEQYF.

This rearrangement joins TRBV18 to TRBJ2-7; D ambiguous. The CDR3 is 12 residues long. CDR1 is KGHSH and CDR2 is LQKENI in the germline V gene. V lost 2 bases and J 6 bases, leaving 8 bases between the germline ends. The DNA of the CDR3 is TGTGCCAGCTCACCAGAAGGCGGCGAGCAGTACTTC. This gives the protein CASSPEGGEQYF.

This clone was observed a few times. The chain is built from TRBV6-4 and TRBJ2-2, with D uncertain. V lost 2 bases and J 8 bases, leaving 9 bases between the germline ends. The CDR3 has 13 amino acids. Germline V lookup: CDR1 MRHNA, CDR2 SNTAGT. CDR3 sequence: CASSDLRMGELFF. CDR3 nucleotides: TGTGCCAGCAGTGACCTGAGGATGGGGGAGCTGTTTTTT.

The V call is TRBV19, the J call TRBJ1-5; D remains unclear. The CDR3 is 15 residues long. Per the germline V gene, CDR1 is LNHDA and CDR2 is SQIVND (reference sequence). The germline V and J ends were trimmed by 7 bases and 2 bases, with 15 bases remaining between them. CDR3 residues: CASTPRSWGNQPQHF. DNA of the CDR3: TGTGCCAGTACCCCCAGGTCGTGGGGCAATCAGCCCCAGCATTTT.

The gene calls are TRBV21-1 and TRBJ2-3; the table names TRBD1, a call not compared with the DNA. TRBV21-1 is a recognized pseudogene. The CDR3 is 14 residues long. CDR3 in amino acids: CASTGTDPGDTQYF. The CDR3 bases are TGTGCCAGCACCGGGACAGACCCAGGGGATACGCAGTATTTT.